The sample holds a few counts of the clone carrying this TCR beta chain. This specimen comes from a study of OX40 agonist ivuxolimab in advanced cancers. Study details: Ivuxolimab was administered intravenously to patients at 0.01 to 10 mg/kg every 2 weeks.

Germline trimming cut 1 base from V and 5 bases from J; bases unmatched to any gene: 13. CDR3 size: 17 residues. CDR1 is SGHNT, CDR2 YYREEE, per germline (reference sequence). Using immunoSEQ multiplex PCR, the repertoire was profiled, and TCRdb retains in-frame clones only, with some absent. The table records 46,000 or so clones, about 88% of them present only once. This chain joins TRBV5-4 and TRBJ2-5; 8 bases match TRBD1. The source is an adult with an advanced solid tumor such as melanoma, head and neck, liver or kidney cancer. Specimen: CD4+ or CD8+ T cells sorted from blood, collected in a trial of the OX40 agonist ivuxolimab. CDR3 sequence: CASSLLVPRGPRETQYF. CDR3 nucleotide sequence: TGTGCCAGCAGCTTGTTGGTTCCCAGGGGGCCACGGGAGACCCAGTACTTC.